This TCR beta chain stems from a study of technical replicates of blood from several donors. This clone appeared a single time. Germline V CDR1 and CDR2: SGHNT, YENEEA. CDR3 length: 14 amino acids. Trimming cost V 9 bases and J 4 bases; bases outside gene matches: 10. Assay: immunoSEQ multiplex PCR; the TCRdb copy retains only in-frame clones and omits some. This table has about 74,000 clones, around 93% appearing once. The specimen was T cells isolated from PBMCs. The chain links TRBV11-3 to TRBJ2-7; 9 nucleotides align to TRBD1. This sequence originates from a human donor in good health. The chain's CDR3 is CASTSGTGQYEQYF. The DNA of the CDR3 is TGTGCCAGTACTTCCGGGACAGGGCAATACGAGCAGTACTTC.